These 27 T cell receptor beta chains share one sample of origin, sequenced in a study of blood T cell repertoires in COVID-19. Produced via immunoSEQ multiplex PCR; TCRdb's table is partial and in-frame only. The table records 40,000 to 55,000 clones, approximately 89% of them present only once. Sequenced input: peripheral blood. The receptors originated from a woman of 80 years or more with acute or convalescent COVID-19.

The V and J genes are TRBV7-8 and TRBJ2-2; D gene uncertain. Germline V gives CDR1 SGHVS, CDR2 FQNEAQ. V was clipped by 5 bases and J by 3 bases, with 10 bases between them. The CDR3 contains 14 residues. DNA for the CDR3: TGTGCCAGCAGCCAGCCAGCGTACACCGGGGAGCTGTTTTTT. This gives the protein CASSQPAYTGELFF.

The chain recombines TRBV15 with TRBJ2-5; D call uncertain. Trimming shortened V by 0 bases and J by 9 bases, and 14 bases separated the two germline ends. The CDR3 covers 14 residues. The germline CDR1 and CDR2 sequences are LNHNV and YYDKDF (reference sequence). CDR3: CATSRDAPVVAQYF. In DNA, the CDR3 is TGTGCCACCAGCAGAGATGCCCCGGTAGTGGCCCAGTACTTC.

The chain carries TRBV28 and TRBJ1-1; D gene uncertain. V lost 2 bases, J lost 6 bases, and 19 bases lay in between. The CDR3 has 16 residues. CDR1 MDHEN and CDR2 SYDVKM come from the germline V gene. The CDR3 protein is CASSLVRGIQNSEAFF. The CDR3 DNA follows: TGTGCCAGCAGTTTAGTGCGCGGCATACAAAATTCTGAAGCTTTCTTT.

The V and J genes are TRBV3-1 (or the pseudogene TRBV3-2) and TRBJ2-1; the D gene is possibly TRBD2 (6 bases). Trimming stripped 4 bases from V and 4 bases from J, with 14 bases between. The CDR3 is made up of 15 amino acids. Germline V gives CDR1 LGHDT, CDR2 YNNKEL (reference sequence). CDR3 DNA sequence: TGTGCCAGCAGCCCGAAACCAGGAGGGTACAATGAGCAGTTCTTC. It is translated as CASSPKPGGYNEQFF.

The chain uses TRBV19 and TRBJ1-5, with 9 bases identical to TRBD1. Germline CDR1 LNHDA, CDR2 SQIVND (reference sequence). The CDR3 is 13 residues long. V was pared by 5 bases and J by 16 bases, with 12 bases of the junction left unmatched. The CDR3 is CASSGARDRAAHF. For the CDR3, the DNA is TGTGCCAGTAGTGGGGCCCGGGACAGGGCGGCCCATTTT.

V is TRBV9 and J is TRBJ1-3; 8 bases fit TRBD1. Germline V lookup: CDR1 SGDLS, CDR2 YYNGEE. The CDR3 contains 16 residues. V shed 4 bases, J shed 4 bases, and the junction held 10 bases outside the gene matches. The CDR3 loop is CASSPQGAWEGNTIYF. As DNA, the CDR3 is TGTGCCAGCAGCCCTCAGGGGGCCTGGGAAGGAAACACCATATATTTT.

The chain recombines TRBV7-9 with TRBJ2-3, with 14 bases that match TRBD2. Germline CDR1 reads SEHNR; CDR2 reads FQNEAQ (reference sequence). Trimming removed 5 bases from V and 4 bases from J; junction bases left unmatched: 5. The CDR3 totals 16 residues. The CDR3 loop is CASSGLAGGLSDTQYF. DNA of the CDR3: TGTGCCAGCAGCGGACTAGCGGGGGGTCTGTCAGATACGCAGTATTTT.

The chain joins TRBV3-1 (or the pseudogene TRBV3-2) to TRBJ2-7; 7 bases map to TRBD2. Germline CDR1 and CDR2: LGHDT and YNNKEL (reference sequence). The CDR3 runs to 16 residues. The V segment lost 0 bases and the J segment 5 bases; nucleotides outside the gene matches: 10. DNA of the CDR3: TGTGCCAGCAGCCAAGATCGCCTAGCGGCCCCCAACGAGCAGTACTTC. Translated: CASSQDRLAAPNEQYF.

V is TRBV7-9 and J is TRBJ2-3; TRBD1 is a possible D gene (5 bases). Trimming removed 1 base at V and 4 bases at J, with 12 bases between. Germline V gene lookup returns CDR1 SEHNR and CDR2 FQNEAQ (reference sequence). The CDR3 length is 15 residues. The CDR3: CASSLGSLGADTQYF. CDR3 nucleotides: TGTGCCAGCAGCTTAGGCTCCCTAGGGGCAGATACGCAGTATTTT.

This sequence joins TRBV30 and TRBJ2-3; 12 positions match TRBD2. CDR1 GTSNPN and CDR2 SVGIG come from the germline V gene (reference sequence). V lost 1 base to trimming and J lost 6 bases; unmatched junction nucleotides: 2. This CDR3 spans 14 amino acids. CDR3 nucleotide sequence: TGTGCCTGGAGTGGGACTAGCGGGGAGGATACGCAGTATTTT. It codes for CAWSGTSGEDTQYF.

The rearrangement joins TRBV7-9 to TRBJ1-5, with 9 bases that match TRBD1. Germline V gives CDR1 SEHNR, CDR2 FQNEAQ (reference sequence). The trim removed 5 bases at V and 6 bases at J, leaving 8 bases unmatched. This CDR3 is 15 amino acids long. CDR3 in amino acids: CASSPITGGTQPQHF. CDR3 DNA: TGTGCCAGCAGCCCAATCACAGGGGGCACTCAGCCCCAGCATTTT. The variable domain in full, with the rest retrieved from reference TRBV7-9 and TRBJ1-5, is DTGVSQNPRHKITKRGQNVTFRCDPISEHNRLYWYRQTLGQGPEFLTYFQNEAQLEKSRLLSDRFSAERPKGSFSTLEIQRTEQGDSAMYLCASSPITGGTQPQHFGDGTRLSIL.

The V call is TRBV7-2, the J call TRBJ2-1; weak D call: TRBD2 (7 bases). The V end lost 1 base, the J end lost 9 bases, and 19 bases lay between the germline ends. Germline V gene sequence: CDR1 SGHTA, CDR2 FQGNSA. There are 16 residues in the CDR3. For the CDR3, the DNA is TGTGCCAGCAGCTTAGAGGGGGGGACATTACAAGGTGAGCAGTTCTTC. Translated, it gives CASSLEGGTLQGEQFF.

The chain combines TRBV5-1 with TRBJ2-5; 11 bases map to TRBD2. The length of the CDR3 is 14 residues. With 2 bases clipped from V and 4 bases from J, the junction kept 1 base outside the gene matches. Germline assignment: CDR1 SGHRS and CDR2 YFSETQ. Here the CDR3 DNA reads TGCGCCAGCAGCTTTAGCGGGGGGGTAGAGACCCAGTACTTC. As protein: CASSFSGGVETQYF.

The CDR3 sequence is CASRHSGGAGETQYF. The CDR3 coding sequence is TGTGCCAGCAGGCACAGCGGGGGGGCCGGGGAGACCCAGTACTTC. The rearrangement uses TRBV7-9 and TRBJ2-5; 10 bases line up with TRBD2. The V segment lost 6 bases and the J segment 5 bases; nucleotides outside the gene matches: 9. The CDR3 extends over 15 amino acids. Germline CDR1 reads SEHNR; CDR2 reads FQNEAQ (reference sequence). Full variable domain (rest looked up from reference TRBV7-9 and TRBJ2-5): DTGVSQNPRHKITKRGQNVTFRCDPISEHNRLYWYRQTLGQGPEFLTYFQNEAQLEKSRLLSDRFSAERPKGSFSTLEIQRTEQGDSAMYLCASRHSGGAGETQYFGPGTRLLVL.

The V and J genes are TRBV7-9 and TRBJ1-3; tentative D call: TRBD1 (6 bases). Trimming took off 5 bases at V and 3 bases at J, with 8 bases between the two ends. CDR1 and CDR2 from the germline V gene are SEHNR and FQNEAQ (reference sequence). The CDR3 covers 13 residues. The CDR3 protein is CASSTGFGNTIYF. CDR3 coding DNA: TGTGCCAGCAGCACAGGGTTTGGAAACACCATATATTTT.

CDR3: CASSPITDQETQYF. The CDR3 DNA sequence: TGTGCCAGCTCACCAATTACAGACCAAGAGACCCAGTACTTC. The chain links TRBV18 to TRBJ2-5; D is unresolved. Trimming removed 2 bases from V and 0 bases from J, with 7 bases in between. The CDR3 is 14 amino acids. CDR1 and CDR2 (germline): KGHSH, LQKENI.

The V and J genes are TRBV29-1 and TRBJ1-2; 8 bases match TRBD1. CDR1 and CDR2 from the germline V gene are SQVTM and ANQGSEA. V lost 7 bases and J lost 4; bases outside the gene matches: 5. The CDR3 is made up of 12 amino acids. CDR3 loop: CSAVQGGYGYTF. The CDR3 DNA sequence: TGCAGCGCCGTACAGGGGGGCTATGGCTACACCTTC.

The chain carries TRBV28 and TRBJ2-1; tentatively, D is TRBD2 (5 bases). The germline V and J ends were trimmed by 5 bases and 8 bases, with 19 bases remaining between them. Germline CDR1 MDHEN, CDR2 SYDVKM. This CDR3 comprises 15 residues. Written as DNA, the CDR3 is TGTGCCAGCAGTCCTCTAGCCCCCGGAGTCGATGAGCAGTTCTTC. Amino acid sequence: CASSPLAPGVDEQFF.

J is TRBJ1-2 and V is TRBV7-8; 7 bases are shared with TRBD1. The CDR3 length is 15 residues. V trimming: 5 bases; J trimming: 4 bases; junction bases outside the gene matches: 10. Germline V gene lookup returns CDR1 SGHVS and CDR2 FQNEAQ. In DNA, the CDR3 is TGTGCCAGCAGCCCCGGACAGGCCACAGCCTATGGCTACACCTTC. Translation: CASSPGQATAYGYTF.

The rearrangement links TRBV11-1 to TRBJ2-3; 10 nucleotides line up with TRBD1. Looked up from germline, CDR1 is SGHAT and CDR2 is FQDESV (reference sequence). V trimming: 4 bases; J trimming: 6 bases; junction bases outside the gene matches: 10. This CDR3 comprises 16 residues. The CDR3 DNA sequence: TGTGCCAGCAGCTCGACAGGGGGCGGGCAGTGGGATACGCAGTATTTT. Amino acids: CASSSTGGGQWDTQYF.

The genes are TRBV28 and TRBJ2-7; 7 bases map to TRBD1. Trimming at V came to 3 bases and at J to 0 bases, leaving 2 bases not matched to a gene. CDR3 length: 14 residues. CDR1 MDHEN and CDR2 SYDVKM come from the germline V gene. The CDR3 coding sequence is TGTGCCAGCAGTTTTTGGGACAGCTCCTACGAGCAGTACGTC. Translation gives CASSFWDSSYEQYV.

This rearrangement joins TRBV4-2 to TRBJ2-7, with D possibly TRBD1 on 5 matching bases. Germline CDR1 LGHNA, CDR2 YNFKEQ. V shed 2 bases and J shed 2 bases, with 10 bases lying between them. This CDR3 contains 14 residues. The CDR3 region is CASSQLTEAYEQYV. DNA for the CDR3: TGTGCCAGCAGCCAATTGACAGAGGCCTACGAGCAGTACGTC.

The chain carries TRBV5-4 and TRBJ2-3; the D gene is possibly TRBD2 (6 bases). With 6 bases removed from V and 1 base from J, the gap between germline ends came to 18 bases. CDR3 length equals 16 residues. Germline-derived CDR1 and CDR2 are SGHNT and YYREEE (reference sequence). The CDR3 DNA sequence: TGTGCCAGCACCAATGGGGTCGGGGGTGGCACAGATACGCAGTATTTT. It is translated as CASTNGVGGGTDTQYF.

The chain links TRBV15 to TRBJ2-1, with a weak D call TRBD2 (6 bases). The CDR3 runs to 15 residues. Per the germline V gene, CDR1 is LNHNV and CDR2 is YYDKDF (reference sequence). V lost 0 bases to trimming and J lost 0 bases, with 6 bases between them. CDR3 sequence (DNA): TGTGCCACCAGCAGAGAGGGGGGCTCCTACAATGAGCAGTTCTTC. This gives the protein CATSREGGSYNEQFF.

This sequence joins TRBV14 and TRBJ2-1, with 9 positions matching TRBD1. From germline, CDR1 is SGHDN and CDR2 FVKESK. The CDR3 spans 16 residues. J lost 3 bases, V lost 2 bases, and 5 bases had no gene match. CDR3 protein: CASSQYRDRDYNEQFF. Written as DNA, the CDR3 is TGTGCCAGCAGCCAATACCGGGACAGGGACTACAATGAGCAGTTCTTC.

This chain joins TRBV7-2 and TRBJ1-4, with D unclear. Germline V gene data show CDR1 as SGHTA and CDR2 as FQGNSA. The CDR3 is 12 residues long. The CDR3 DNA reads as TGTGGGAGTCGGGGTGTTAAGGAAAAACTGTTTTTT. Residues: CGSRGVKEKLFF. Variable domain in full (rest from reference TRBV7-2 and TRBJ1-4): GAGVSQSPSNKVTEKGKDVELRCDPISGHTALYWYRQSLGQGLEFLIYFQGNSAPDKSGLPSDRFSAERTGGSVSTLTIQRTQQEDSAVYLCGSRGVKEKLFFGSGTQLSVL.

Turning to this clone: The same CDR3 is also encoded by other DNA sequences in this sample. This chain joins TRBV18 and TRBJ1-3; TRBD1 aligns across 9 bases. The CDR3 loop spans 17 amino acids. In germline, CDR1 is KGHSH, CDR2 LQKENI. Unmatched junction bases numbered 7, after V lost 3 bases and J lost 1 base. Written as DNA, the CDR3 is TGTGCCAGCTCACCCCTGGGACAGGGATCGTCTGGAAACACCATATATTTT. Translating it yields CASSPLGQGSSGNTIYF. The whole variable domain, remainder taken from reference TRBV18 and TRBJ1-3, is NAGVMQNPRHLVRRRGQEARLRCSPMKGHSHVYWYRQLPEEGLKFMVYLQKENIIDESGMPKERFSAEFPKEGPSILRIQQVVRGDSAAYFCASSPLGQGSSGNTIYFGEGSWLTVV.